These 9 T cell receptor beta chains were sequenced from one sample in a study of T cells in narcolepsy. The repertoire was sequenced with immunoSEQ multiplex PCR; TCRdb's copy has only in-frame clones and lacks some. This sample has 30,000 or so clones, with about four fifths found just once. Sequenced sample: CD45RA- memory CD4+ T cells from PBMCs. These receptors were collected from a human donor with narcolepsy.

The V call is TRBV4-3, the J call TRBJ2-7; possible D gene TRBD1, 6 bases. The CDR3 sequence is 15 residues long. Per the germline V gene, CDR1 is LGHNA and CDR2 is YSLEER. Trimming removed 1 base at V and 3 bases at J, with 13 bases between. Here the CDR3 DNA reads TGCGCCAGCAGCCAAGGGGCCACAGGGATCTACGAGCAGTACTTC. Protein: CASSQGATGIYEQYF.

This rearrangement joins TRBV9 to TRBJ1-1; a weak D match, TRBD1 (5 bases). V lost 2 bases to trimming and J lost 2 bases, with 13 bases between them. Per germline, CDR1 SGDLS and CDR2 YYNGEE. The CDR3 is 15 amino acids. CDR3 nucleotide sequence: TGTGCCAGCAGCGTGACAGCCCCAGGTAACACTGAAGCTTTCTTT. Translated: CASSVTAPGNTEAFF.

V usage is TRBV5-6 and J usage is TRBJ1-2; 8 bases fit TRBD1. CDR1 SGHDT and CDR2 YYEEEE come from the germline V gene. This CDR3 comprises 15 residues. Trimming took 3 bases from V and 3 from J; bases not matched to a gene: 7. This CDR3 reads CASSSMLDRDYGYTF. The CDR3 bases are TGTGCCAGCAGCTCCATGTTGGACAGGGACTATGGCTACACCTTC.

This chain connects TRBV9 to TRBJ1-2, with D possibly TRBD1 on 5 matching bases. This CDR3 region has 15 residues. The V and J ends lost 1 base and 2 bases respectively, with 12 bases between them. Germline-derived CDR1 and CDR2 are SGDLS and YYNGEE. The DNA of the CDR3 is TGTGCCAGCAGCGTATCCGGGGGTCTAAACTATGGCTACACCTTC. The encoded protein is CASSVSGGLNYGYTF.

The CDR3 sequence: CASRMTGEGGNTIYF. CDR3 DNA: TGTGCCAGCAGGATGACAGGGGAAGGGGGAAACACCATATATTTT. The chain is built from TRBV7-9 and TRBJ1-3; 8 bases are a match to TRBD1. Per germline, CDR1 SEHNR and CDR2 FQNEAQ (reference sequence). The V segment lost 6 bases and the J segment 4 bases; nucleotides outside the gene matches: 8. The length of the CDR3 is 15 residues.

The J gene is TRBJ2-1, the V gene TRBV5-1; D may be TRBD2 (5 bases). Looked up from germline, CDR1 is SGHRS and CDR2 is YFSETQ. The V end lost 7 bases, the J end lost 4 bases, and 12 bases lay between the germline ends. This CDR3 region has 13 residues. CDR3 sequence: CASVGRGYNEQFF. The CDR3 DNA reads TGCGCCAGCGTCGGGCGAGGGTACAATGAGCAGTTCTTC.

This sequence joins TRBV7-9 and TRBJ1-6; 10 bases are a match to TRBD1. Trimming at V came to 2 bases and at J to 10 bases, leaving 11 bases not matched to a gene. The CDR3 is made up of 17 amino acids. The germline CDR1 and CDR2 sequences are SEHNR and FQNEAQ (reference sequence). In DNA form, the CDR3 reads TGTGCCAGCAGCTTAAATGTCGGGACAGGGGTTCTGTCACCCCTCCACTTT. It encodes CASSLNVGTGVLSPLHF.

The chain is built from TRBV9 and TRBJ2-1; 11 nucleotides match TRBD2. The CDR3 length is 17 residues. CDR1 and CDR2 from the germline V gene are SGDLS and YYNGEE. The V segment lost 1 base and the J segment 9 bases; nucleotides outside the gene matches: 12. In nucleotides, the CDR3 is TGTGCCAGCAGCGTAACTAGCGGGGGCTTACTAAGCAGTGAGCAGTTCTTC. It codes for CASSVTSGGLLSSEQFF.

Relative to its sample, this clone is medium-sized. The gene calls are TRBV19 and TRBJ1-1, with TRBD1 as a possible D gene (5 bases). V was cut by 0 bases and J by 3 bases, with 11 bases left in between. Germline V CDR1 and CDR2: LNHDA, SQIVND (reference sequence). The CDR3 runs 15 residues. The CDR3 coding sequence is TGTGCCAGTAGTATAGATGCGGGGCCCTACACTGAAGCTTTCTTT. Protein product: CASSIDAGPYTEAFF.